The 5 T cell receptor beta chains reported below all come from one sample, sequenced in a study of blood T cell repertoires in COVID-19. Sequenced by immunoSEQ multiplex PCR; TCRdb stores in-frame clones only, minus some. The sample has 300,000 to 400,000 clones, roughly 91% seen once. Specimen: PBMCs or T cells enriched from blood (not recorded which). These receptors all stem from a woman aged 18-29 years who had recovered from COVID-19.

This rearrangement joins TRBV7-9 to TRBJ1-6; tentative D call: TRBD1 (5 bases). The CDR3 has 16 residues. V shed 5 bases and J shed 6 bases, with 17 bases lying between them. The germline gives CDR1 SEHNR, CDR2 FQNEAQ (reference sequence). The CDR3 sequence: CASSLYRGKSNSPLHF. The CDR3 DNA reads TGTGCCAGCAGCCTGTACCGGGGGAAGTCTAATTCACCCCTCCACTTT.

The count of this clone is one. V usage is TRBV7-6 and J usage is TRBJ1-1, with 8 bases that match TRBD1. This CDR3 spans 13 amino acids. Germline V gene lookup returns CDR1 SGHVS and CDR2 FNYEAQ. With 8 bases clipped from V and 3 bases from J, the junction kept 5 bases outside the gene matches. This CDR3 is CASQGAEDTEAFF. The CDR3, as DNA: TGTGCCAGCCAGGGGGCTGAGGACACTGAAGCTTTCTTT.

J is TRBJ1-3 and V is TRBV10-3; D uncertain. This CDR3 spans 13 amino acids. In germline, CDR1 is ENHRY, CDR2 SYGVKD. V shed 6 bases and J shed 8 bases, with 14 bases lying between them. CDR3 DNA: TGTGCCATCAGCCATCCTTACTCGGACACCATATATTTT. As protein: CAISHPYSDTIYF.

The chain recombines TRBV24-1 with TRBJ2-7; D gene unclear. The germline V gene has CDR1 KGHDR and CDR2 SFDVKD. The CDR3 is 16 residues long. The ends were cut back, 4 bases at V and 5 bases at J, with 20 bases in the middle. The CDR3 region is CATSDRGRRNPNEQYF. CDR3 coding DNA: TGTGCCACCAGTGACCGAGGAAGACGCAACCCCAACGAGCAGTACTTC.

V usage is TRBV4-2 and J usage is TRBJ2-7; tentatively, D is TRBD1 (7 bases). V was trimmed by 3 bases and J by 4 bases, leaving 22 bases between them. Germline V gene lookup returns CDR1 LGHNA and CDR2 YNFKEQ. The CDR3 is made up of 17 amino acids. This CDR3 reads CASSHLSEGARAYEQYF. The CDR3 DNA reads TGTGCCAGCAGCCACTTATCGGAGGGGGCGCGGGCATACGAGCAGTACTTC.